These 20 T cell receptor beta chains share one sample of origin, sequenced in a study of T cell repertoires in cytomegalovirus infection. TCRdb used MiXCR to reprocess the reads, holding one entry per CDR3 protein. The sample has over 450,000 distinct CDR3 sequences; approximately 10% are singletons. Specimen: PBMCs. These receptors all come from a human donor in good health (CMV status not recorded). Some clones in this sample may be carry-over from other donors' samples.

This clonotype was picked up a small number of times. V is TRBV30 and J is TRBJ2-2; no definite D call. Germline V gene data show CDR1 as GTSNPN and CDR2 as SVGIG (reference sequence). V lost 2 bases, J lost 1 base, and 5 bases lay in between. This CDR3 is built from 13 residues. The CDR3 protein is CAWSRQNTGELFF. Here the CDR3 DNA reads TGTGCCTGGAGTAGACAGAACACCGGGGAGCTGTTTTTT.

This clonotype was counted at least ten times. The gene calls are TRBV6-6 and TRBJ2-1; D gene ambiguous. V was clipped by 8 bases and J by 0 bases, with 14 bases between them. From germline, CDR1 is MNHNY and CDR2 SVGAGI (reference sequence). This CDR3 has 15 residues. Here the CDR3 reads CASGPPESSYNEQFF. CDR3 in DNA: TGTGCCAGCGGACCACCGGAGAGCTCCTACAATGAGCAGTTCTTC.

This clonotype has a count of ten or more. The V and J genes are TRBV7-9 and TRBJ2-7; 9 nucleotides line up with TRBD1. Germline V CDR1 and CDR2: SEHNR, FQNEAQ (reference sequence). V lost 3 bases, J lost 4 bases, and 4 bases stayed unmatched. The CDR3 consists of 14 residues. This CDR3 reads CASSLGTGKYEQYF. The DNA for the CDR3 is TGTGCCAGCAGCTTGGGGACAGGGAAATACGAGCAGTACTTC. Full variable domain (outside the CDR3, taken from reference TRBV7-9 and TRBJ2-7): DTGVSQNPRHKITKRGQNVTFRCDPISEHNRLYWYRQTLGQGPEFLTYFQNEAQLEKSRLLSDRFSAERPKGSFSTLEIQRTEQGDSAMYLCASSLGTGKYEQYFGPGTRLTVT.

There are a few counts of this clonotype. The chain recombines TRBV10-3 with TRBJ1-5; 8 bases are shared with TRBD1. In germline, CDR1 is ENHRY, CDR2 SYGVKD. The trim removed 2 bases at V and 2 bases at J, leaving 5 bases unmatched. The CDR3 totals 16 residues. CDR3 DNA sequence: TGTGCCATCAGTGAGGCTGTGACAGGGGGCAATCAGCCCCAGCATTTT. Its translation is CAISEAVTGGNQPQHF.

This clonotype was seen many times. The gene calls are TRBV20-1 and TRBJ2-7, with 10 bases identical to TRBD2. This CDR3 comprises 16 residues. V gave up 3 bases and J gave up 3 bases; unmatched junction bases: 11. Germline CDR1 DFQATT, CDR2 SNEGSKA (reference sequence). CDR3 in DNA: TGCAGTGCTAGCCCCGGGGTAGCGGGAGGTATCTACGAGCAGTACTTC. As protein: CSASPGVAGGIYEQYF.

This clonotype was seen a few times. The rearrangement uses TRBV5-1 and TRBJ1-1, with TRBD1 matching over 7 bases. This CDR3 comprises 17 residues. Germline CDR1 reads SGHRS; CDR2 reads YFSETQ. V dropped 0 bases and J dropped 2; count of bases not matched to a gene: 10. CDR3 nucleotides: TGCGCCAGCAGCTTGGCCCCAGGGGGGGGCTCTAACACTGAAGCTTTCTTT. Translating gives CASSLAPGGGSNTEAFF.

V usage is TRBV6-6 and J usage is TRBJ2-1; 9 bases align to TRBD2. CDR3 length equals 17 residues. Germline V gene sequence: CDR1 MNHNY, CDR2 SVGAGI (reference sequence). V lost 0 bases to trimming and J lost 4 bases; unmatched junction nucleotides: 7. This chain's CDR3 is CASSYSTSGHKYNEQFF. Here the CDR3 DNA reads TGTGCCAGCAGTTACTCGACTAGCGGCCATAAGTACAATGAGCAGTTCTTC.

The chain carries TRBV18 and TRBJ1-6; D unresolved. Trimming stripped 1 base from V and 8 bases from J, with 9 bases between. This CDR3 contains 14 residues. Per germline, CDR1 KGHSH and CDR2 LQKENI. The CDR3 sequence is CASSPRERDSPLHF. In DNA form, the CDR3 reads TGTGCCAGCTCACCACGGGAAAGAGATTCACCCCTCCACTTT.

This clonotype came up a few times. J is TRBJ2-3 and V is TRBV7-9; D remains unclear. The CDR3 contains 16 residues. CDR1 SEHNR and CDR2 FQNEAQ come from the germline V gene (reference sequence). Deletions cut 1 base from V and 4 bases from J, with 15 bases between. Here the CDR3 DNA reads TGTGCCAGCAGCTTAGTTTTGCTGGGCCGCGCAGATACGCAGTATTTT. It translates to CASSLVLLGRADTQYF.

Here the CDR3 reads CASSSGQNQNIQYF. The DNA of the CDR3 is TGCGCCAGCAGCTCGGGACAGAACCAAAACATTCAGTACTTC. The chain employs TRBV5-1 and TRBJ2-4; 7 bases agree with TRBD1. Germline V gives CDR1 SGHRS, CDR2 YFSETQ. The CDR3 is 14 amino acids. The V segment lost 3 bases and the J segment 5 bases; nucleotides outside the gene matches: 5.

With regard to this clonotype: This may stem from a read error, because a much larger clone lies one nucleotide away. The chain has TRBV6-8 and TRBJ2-7; tentatively, D is TRBD1 or TRBD2 (6 bases each). Looked up from germline, CDR1 is MNHGY and CDR2 is SAAAGT. CDR3 length equals 13 residues. Trimming cost V 6 bases and J 2 bases, with 11 bases left between them. CDR3 sequence: CASRSGAAYEQYF. The CDR3 DNA reads TGTGCCAGCAGATCGGGGGCCGCCTACGAGCAGTACTTC.

This clonotype came up a few times. V gene TRBV2 combines with J gene TRBJ2-7; D may correspond to TRBD1 or TRBD2 (5 bases each). Between the trimmed V and J ends, which lost 2 bases and 6 bases, there was a span of 14 bases. CDR1 is SNHLY, CDR2 FYNNEI, per germline. The CDR3 spans 14 residues. The CDR3 spells CASSESRPGTEQYF. The CDR3 bases are TGTGCCAGCAGTGAATCTCGACCAGGGACCGAGCAGTACTTC.

There are many counts of this clonotype. The DNA of the CDR3 is TGTGCCAGCAGTCTGGACAGGGGGAACTACAATGAGCAGTTCTTC. This codes for CASSLDRGNYNEQFF. The rearrangement joins TRBV2 to TRBJ2-1; 10 bases are shared with TRBD1. The CDR3 contains 15 residues. V gave up 5 bases and J gave up 3 bases; unmatched junction bases: 4. Germline V gene lookup returns CDR1 SNHLY and CDR2 FYNNEI.

This clonotype was observed a few times. This chain uses TRBV20-1 with TRBJ2-4; D remains unclear. This CDR3 spans 13 amino acids. Per the germline V gene, CDR1 is DFQATT and CDR2 is SNEGSKA (reference sequence). V shed 6 bases and J shed 0 bases, with 9 bases lying between them. The CDR3 region is CSAPSLAKNIQYF. The CDR3 bases are TGCAGTGCCCCCTCCCTAGCCAAAAACATTCAGTACTTC.

The chain combines TRBV30 with TRBJ2-7, with D unclear. Germline V gives CDR1 GTSNPN, CDR2 SVGIG (reference sequence). The CDR3 is 13 amino acids. Between the trimmed V and J ends, which lost 0 bases and 3 bases, there was a span of 9 bases. CDR3 sequence (DNA): TGTGCCTGGAGTGTAACGGACCACTACGAGCAGTACTTC. Its protein is CAWSVTDHYEQYF.

This clonotype was picked up many times. This chain connects TRBV7-2 to TRBJ1-3, with TRBD1 matching over 10 bases. This CDR3 is 16 amino acids long. The V and J ends lost 1 base and 3 bases, in that order; junction bases with no gene match: 3. Germline V gives CDR1 SGHTA, CDR2 FQGNSA. CDR3 in amino acids: CASSLGQGASGNTIYF. For the CDR3, the DNA is TGTGCCAGCAGCTTAGGACAGGGGGCAAGTGGAAACACCATATATTTT.

The chain employs TRBV19 and TRBJ1-2; D is perhaps TRBD1 (5 bases). V was pared by 10 bases and J by 4 bases, with 16 bases between. CDR3 length: 13 amino acids. Germline CDR1 is LNHDA and CDR2 is SQIVND (reference sequence). The DNA for the CDR3 is TGTGCCACCCGCAAGGGTCAGGGCTATGGCTACACCTTC. Translation gives CATRKGQGYGYTF.

At least ten counts were recorded for this clonotype. This chain joins TRBV7-3 and TRBJ2-3; 13 nucleotides align to TRBD2. Losses at the gene ends were 4 bases for V and 5 bases for J; bases not matched to a gene: 3. Germline V gives CDR1 SGHTA, CDR2 FQGTGA. The CDR3 extends over 15 amino acids. The CDR3 reads CASSSGLAGEDTQYF. For the CDR3, the DNA is TGTGCCAGCAGCTCAGGACTAGCGGGAGAAGATACGCAGTATTTT. Full variable domain (missing parts from reference TRBV7-3 and TRBJ2-3): GAGVSQTPSNKVTEKGKYVELRCDPISGHTALYWYRQSLGQGPEFLIYFQGTGAADDSGLPNDRFFAVRPEGSVSTLKIQRTERGDSAVYLCASSSGLAGEDTQYFGPGTRLTVL.

This clonotype was seen ten or more times. One end of the junction is discordant with germline, which a read error may explain. CDR3 amino acids: CACSLALAGGSVEETQYF. For the CDR3, the DNA is TGTGCCTGCAGCTTGGCTCTAGCGGGAGGATCAGTGGAGGAGACCCAGTACTTC. This chain uses TRBV7-8 with TRBJ2-5, with TRBD2 identical over 11 bases. Germline values: CDR1 SGHVS, CDR2 FQNEAQ. The length of the CDR3 is 18 residues.

This clonotype was observed at least ten times. The CDR3 DNA reads as TGTGCCAGCAGCTTATATCATGGACTAGCGGGGGGGCTGGATACGCAGTATTTT. Its translation: CASSLYHGLAGGLDTQYF. The chain couples TRBV7-6 to TRBJ2-3; TRBD2 matches at 15 bases. CDR3 length equals 18 residues. Looked up from germline, CDR1 is SGHVS and CDR2 is FNYEAQ. Trimming took 2 bases from V and 6 from J; bases not matched to a gene: 9.